Following are 4 T cell receptor beta chains from one sample sequenced in a study of T cell repertoires and HLA-DP antigens. Sequencing used immunoSEQ multiplex PCR; TCRdb keeps in-frame clones, though not all of them. Of around 90,000 clones listed, about 89% are singletons. Antigens of these TCRs are unknown. Sequenced: CD4+ T cells from PBMCs. The source is a man aged 50-59 years in good health and CMV-seronegative.

In DNA, the CDR3 is TGTGCCAGTAGTATAAGACGCACCGGGGAGCTGTTTTTT. Residues: CASSIRRTGELFF. V and J are TRBV19 and TRBJ2-2; D uncertain. The V and J ends lost 2 bases and 4 bases respectively, with 5 bases between them. The CDR3 loop spans 13 amino acids. CDR1 is LNHDA, CDR2 SQIVND, per germline (reference sequence).

The chain couples TRBV11-1 to TRBJ2-5; D is unclear. The CDR3 is 11 residues long. Trimming pared 1 base from V and 4 bases from J, leaving 1 base between. In germline, CDR1 is SGHAT, CDR2 FQDESV (reference sequence). CDR3 nucleotides: TGTGCCAGCAGCTTAGGAGAGACCCAGTACTTC. This codes for CASSLGETQYF.

The chain carries TRBV5-5 and TRBJ2-7; TRBD1 agrees at 9 bases. Looked up from germline, CDR1 is SGHKS and CDR2 is YYEKEE (reference sequence). This CDR3 comprises 17 residues. V dropped 0 bases and J dropped 2; count of bases not matched to a gene: 9. CDR3 DNA: TGTGCCAGCAGCTTGGAGCCGGGACAGGGTTTCCCCTACGAGCAGTACTTC. Residues: CASSLEPGQGFPYEQYF.

The chain carries TRBV11-1 and TRBJ1-1; D gene ambiguous. Germline V gives CDR1 SGHAT, CDR2 FQDESV (reference sequence). V lost 4 bases and J 0 bases, leaving 18 bases between the germline ends. The CDR3 covers 17 residues. Here the CDR3 reads CASSSPRFVGMNTEAFF. CDR3 coding DNA: TGTGCCAGCAGCTCCCCCCGGTTTGTGGGCATGAACACTGAAGCTTTCTTT.